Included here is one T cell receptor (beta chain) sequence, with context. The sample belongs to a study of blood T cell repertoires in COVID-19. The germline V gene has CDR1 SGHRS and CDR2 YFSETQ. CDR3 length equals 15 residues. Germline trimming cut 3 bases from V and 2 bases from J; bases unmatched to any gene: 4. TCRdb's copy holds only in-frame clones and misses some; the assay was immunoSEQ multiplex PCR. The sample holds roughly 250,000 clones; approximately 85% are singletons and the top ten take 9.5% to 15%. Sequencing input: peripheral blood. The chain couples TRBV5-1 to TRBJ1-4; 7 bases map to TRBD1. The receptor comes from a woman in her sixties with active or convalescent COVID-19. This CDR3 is CASSSSTGTNEKLFF. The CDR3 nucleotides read TGCGCCAGCAGCTCATCGACAGGGACTAATGAAAAACTGTTTTTT.